The 4 T cell receptor beta chains reported below all come from one sample, sequenced in a study of blood T cell repertoires in COVID-19. The assay was immunoSEQ multiplex PCR, and TCRdb's table has in-frame clones only and misses some. The data show 200,000 to 250,000 clones, 65% to 85% seen once. The sequenced sample was peripheral blood. These receptors were collected from a woman in her thirties with COVID-19, enrolled during active disease.

V is TRBV1 and J is TRBJ2-3; the D call TRBD1 from the table was never checked on the DNA. TRBV1 is annotated as a pseudogene. The CDR3 is 16 residues long. This chain's CDR3 is CTSSQRHQGLADTQYF. The CDR3 DNA reads TGCACCAGCAGCCAAAGGCATCAGGGGTTGGCAGATACGCAGTATTTT.

The rearrangement uses TRBV10-3 and TRBJ1-1; TRBD1 aligns across 7 bases. The CDR3 runs to 14 residues. Germline assignment: CDR1 ENHRY and CDR2 SYGVKD. V gave up 5 bases and J gave up 2 bases; unmatched junction bases: 5. The CDR3 sequence is CAISLTGINTEAFF. In DNA, the CDR3 is TGTGCCATCAGTTTGACAGGGATTAACACTGAAGCTTTCTTT.

This chain joins TRBV4-1 and TRBJ2-7; 8 bases map to TRBD2. Trimming removed 0 bases from V and 2 bases from J; junction bases left unmatched: 6. The CDR3 consists of 16 residues. The germline V gene encodes CDR1 MGHRA and CDR2 YSYEKL. CDR3 DNA sequence: TGCGCCAGCAGCCAAGATCTTGGTAGCGGGACCTACGAGCAGTACTTC. Residues: CASSQDLGSGTYEQYF.

DNA of the CDR3: TGTGCCAGCAGGGAGGTCGGAAGGCAAGAGACCCAGTACTTC. Protein sequence: CASREVGRQETQYF. The rearrangement links TRBV27 to TRBJ2-5, with D tentatively TRBD2 (5 bases). V was clipped by 6 bases and J by 2 bases, with 13 bases between them. The CDR3 is 14 amino acids. The V gene's germline CDR1 is MNHEY and CDR2 SMNVEV (reference sequence).